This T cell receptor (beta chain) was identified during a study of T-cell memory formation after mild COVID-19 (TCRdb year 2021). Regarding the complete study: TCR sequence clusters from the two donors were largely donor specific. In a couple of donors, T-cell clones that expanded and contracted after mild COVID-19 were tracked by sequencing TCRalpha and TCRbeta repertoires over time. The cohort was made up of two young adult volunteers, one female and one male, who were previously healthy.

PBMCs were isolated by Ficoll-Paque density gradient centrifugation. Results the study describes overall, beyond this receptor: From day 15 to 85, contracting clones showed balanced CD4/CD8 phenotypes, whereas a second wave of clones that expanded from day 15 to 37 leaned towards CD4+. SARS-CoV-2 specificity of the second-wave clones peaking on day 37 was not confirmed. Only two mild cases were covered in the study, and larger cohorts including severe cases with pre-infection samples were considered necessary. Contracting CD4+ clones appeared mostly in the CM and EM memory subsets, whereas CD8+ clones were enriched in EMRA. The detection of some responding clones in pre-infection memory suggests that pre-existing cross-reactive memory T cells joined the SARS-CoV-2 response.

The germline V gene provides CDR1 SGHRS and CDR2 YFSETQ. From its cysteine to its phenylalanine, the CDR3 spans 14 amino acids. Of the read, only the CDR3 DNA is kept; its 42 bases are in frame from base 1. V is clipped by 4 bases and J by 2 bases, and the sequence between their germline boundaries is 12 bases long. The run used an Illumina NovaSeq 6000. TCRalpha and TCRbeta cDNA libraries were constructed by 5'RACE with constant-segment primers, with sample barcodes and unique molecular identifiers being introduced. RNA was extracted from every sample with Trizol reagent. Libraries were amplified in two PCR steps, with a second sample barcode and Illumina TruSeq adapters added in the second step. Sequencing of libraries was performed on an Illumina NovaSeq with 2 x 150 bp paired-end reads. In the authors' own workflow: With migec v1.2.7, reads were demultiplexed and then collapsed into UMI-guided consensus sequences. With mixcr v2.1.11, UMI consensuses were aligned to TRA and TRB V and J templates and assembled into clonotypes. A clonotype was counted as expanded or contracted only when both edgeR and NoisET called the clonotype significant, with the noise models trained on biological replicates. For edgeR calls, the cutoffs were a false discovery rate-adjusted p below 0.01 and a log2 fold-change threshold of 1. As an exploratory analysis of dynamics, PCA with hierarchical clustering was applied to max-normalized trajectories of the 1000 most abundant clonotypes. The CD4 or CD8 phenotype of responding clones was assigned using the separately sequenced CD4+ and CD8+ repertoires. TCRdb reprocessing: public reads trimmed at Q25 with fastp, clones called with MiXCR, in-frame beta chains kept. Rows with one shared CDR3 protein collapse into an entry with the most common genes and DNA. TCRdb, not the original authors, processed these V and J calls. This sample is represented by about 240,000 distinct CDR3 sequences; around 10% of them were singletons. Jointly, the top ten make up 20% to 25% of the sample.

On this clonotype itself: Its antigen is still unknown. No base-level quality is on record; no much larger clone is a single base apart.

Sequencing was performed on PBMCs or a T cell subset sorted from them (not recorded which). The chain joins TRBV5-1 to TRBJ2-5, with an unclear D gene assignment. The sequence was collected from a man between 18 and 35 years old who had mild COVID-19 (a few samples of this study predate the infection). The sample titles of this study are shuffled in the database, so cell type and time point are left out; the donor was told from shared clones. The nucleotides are TGCGCCAGCAGCCCCGAGTGGGATCAAGAGACCCAGTACTTC. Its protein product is CASSPEWDQETQYF.